This T cell receptor (beta chain) was recovered during a study of cytomegalovirus exposure and HLA in healthy donors. The CDR3 consists of 14 residues. Germline CDR1 and CDR2: SGHDT and YYEEEE. The PCR employed 60 Vbeta primers together with 13 Jbeta primers. Here immunoSEQ multiplex PCR was the method, and the copy in TCRdb shows in-frame clones only, minus some. The sample shows about 100,000 clones, roughly 87% of them seen only once. For this clone: Germline and junction disagree at one end, which may indicate a read error.

J is TRBJ1-1 and V is TRBV5-6; D may be TRBD1 (5 bases). The clonotype originates from a man aged 25 to 40 in good health and CMV-seropositive. The sequenced sample consisted of PBMCs. The CDR3 DNA reads TGTGCCAGCAGCTTGGAAGCAGGGCGCGCCCATCTCGACTTT. Residues: CASSLEAGRAHLDF.